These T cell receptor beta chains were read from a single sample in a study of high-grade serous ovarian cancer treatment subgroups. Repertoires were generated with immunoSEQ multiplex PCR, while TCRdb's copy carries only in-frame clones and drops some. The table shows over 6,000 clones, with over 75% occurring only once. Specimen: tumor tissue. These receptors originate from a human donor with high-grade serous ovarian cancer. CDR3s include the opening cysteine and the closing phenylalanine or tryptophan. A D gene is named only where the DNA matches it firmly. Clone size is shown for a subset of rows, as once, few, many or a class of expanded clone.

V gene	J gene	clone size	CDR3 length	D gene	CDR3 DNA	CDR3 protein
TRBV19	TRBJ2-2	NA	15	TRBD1	TGTGCCAGTAGTAACCGGGACAGGGGGGCCGGGGAGCTGTTTTTT	CASSNRDRGAGELFF
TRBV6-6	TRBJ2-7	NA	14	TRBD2	TGTGCCAGCAGCCCTCCGACTAGCGGGGGCGAGCAGTACTTC	CASSPPTSGGEQYF
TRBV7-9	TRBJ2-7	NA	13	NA	TGTGCCAGCAGCCCCGTCGGGGGCCACGAGCAGTACTTC	CASSPVGGHEQYF
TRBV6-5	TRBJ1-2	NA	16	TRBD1	TGTGCCAGCAGTTATCTCCAGGGGGCGGGAAACTATGGCTACACCTTC	CASSYLQGAGNYGYTF
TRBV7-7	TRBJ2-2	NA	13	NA	TGTGCCAGCAGCTCCCTTTTTTCCGGGGAGCTGTTTTTT	CASSSLFSGELFF
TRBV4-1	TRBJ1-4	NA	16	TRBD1	TGCGCCAGCAGCCGCGCGCAGGGACAGGTGGAGGAAAAACTGTTTTTT	CASSRAQGQVEEKLFF
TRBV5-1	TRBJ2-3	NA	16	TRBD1	TGCGCCAGCAGCGCGACAGGGGACCCCAGCACAGATACGCAGTATTTT	CASSATGDPSTDTQYF
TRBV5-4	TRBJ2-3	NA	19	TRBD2	TGTGCCAGCAACCCTTCTGGGACTAGCGGGGGCTCCCCCCTAGATACGCAGTATTTT	CASNPSGTSGGSPLDTQYF
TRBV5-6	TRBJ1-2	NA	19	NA	TGTGCCAGCAGCTTGTTGAGGCGCGGGGGCGCCCCTCGGAACTATGGCTACACCTTC	CASSLLRRGGAPRNYGYTF
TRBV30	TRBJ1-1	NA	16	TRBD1	TGTGCCTGGAGCCAACTAGGGACAGGGATGGGCACTGAAGCTTTCTTT	CAWSQLGTGMGTEAFF
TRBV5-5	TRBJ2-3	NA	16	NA	TGTGCCAGCGCGGATTCCGTGGGCATAGTTGGAGATACGCAGTATTTT	CASADSVGIVGDTQYF
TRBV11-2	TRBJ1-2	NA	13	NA	TGTGCCAGCAGCTTAGGGAGGCCCTATGGCTACACCTTC	CASSLGRPYGYTF
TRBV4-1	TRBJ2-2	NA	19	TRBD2	TGCGCCAGCAGCCAAAGGGGACTAGCGGGGACCTCGAACACCGGGGAGCTGTTTTTT	CASSQRGLAGTSNTGELFF
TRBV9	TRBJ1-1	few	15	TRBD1	TGTGCCAGCAGGGCGGTAACCCACAGGGGCACTGAAGCTTTCTTT	CASRAVTHRGTEAFF
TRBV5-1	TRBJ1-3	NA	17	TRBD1	TGCGCCAGCAGCTTGACCACAGGGGTTTACTCTGGAAACACCATATATTTT	CASSLTTGVYSGNTIYF
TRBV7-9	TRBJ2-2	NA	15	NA	TGTGCCAGCAGCCCCAGGGTATTAGATACCGGGGAGCTGTTTTTT	CASSPRVLDTGELFF
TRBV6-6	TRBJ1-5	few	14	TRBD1	TGTGCCAGCAGAGCAGGGACAGAAAATCAGCCCCAGCATTTT	CASRAGTENQPQHF
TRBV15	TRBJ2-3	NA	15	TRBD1	TGTGCCACCAGCGCCCGGACAGGGGTCACAGATACGCAGTATTTT	CATSARTGVTDTQYF
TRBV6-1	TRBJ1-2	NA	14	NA	TGTGCCAGCAGTGAATTTGACAGGACCTATGGCTACACCTTC	CASSEFDRTYGYTF
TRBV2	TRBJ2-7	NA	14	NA	TGTGCCAGCAGGAAGGGGCAGGGTAGCTACGAGCAGTACTTC	CASRKGQGSYEQYF
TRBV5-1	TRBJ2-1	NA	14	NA	TGCGCCAGCAGCCTGGACGGCTCCTACAATGAGCAGTTCTTC	CASSLDGSYNEQFF
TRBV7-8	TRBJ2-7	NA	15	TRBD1	TGTGCCAGCAGCTTAGGGGGGACAGGAGGCTACGAGCAGTACTTC	CASSLGGTGGYEQYF
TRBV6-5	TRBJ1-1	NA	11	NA	TGTGCCACCCACAGAGGCACTGAAGCTTTCTTT	CATHRGTEAFF